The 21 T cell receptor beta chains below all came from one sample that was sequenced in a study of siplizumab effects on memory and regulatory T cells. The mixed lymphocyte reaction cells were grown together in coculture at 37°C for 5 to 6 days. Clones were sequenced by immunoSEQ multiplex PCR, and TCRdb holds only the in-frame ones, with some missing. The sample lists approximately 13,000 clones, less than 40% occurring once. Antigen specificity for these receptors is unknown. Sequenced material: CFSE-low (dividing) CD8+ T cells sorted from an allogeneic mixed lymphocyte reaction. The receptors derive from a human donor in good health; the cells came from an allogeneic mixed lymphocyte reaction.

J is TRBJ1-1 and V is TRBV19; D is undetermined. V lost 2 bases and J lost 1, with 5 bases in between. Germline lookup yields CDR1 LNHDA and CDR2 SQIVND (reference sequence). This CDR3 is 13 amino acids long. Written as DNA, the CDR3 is TGTGCCAGTAGTATAATGGGGAACACTGAAGCTTTCTTT. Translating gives CASSIMGNTEAFF.

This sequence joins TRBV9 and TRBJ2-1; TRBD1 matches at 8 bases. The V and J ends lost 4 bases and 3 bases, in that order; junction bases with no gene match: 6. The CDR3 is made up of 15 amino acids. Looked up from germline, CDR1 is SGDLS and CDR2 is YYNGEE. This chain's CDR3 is CASSPRQGNYNEQFF. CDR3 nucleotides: TGTGCCAGCAGCCCCCGACAGGGGAACTACAATGAGCAGTTCTTC.

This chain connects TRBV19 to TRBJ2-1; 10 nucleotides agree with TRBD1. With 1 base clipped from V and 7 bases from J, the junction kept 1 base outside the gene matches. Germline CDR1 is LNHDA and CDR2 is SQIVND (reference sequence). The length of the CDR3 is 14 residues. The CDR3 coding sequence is TGTGCCAGTAGTATAGGGGGACAGGGGAATGAGCAGTTCTTC. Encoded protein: CASSIGGQGNEQFF.

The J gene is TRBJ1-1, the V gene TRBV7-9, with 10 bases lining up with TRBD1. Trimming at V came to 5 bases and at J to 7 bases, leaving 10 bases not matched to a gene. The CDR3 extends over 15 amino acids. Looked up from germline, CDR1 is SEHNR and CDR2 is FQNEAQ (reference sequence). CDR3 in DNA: TGTGCCAGCAGCCTGACCTCGGACAGGGGGTATGAAGCTTTCTTT. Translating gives CASSLTSDRGYEAFF.

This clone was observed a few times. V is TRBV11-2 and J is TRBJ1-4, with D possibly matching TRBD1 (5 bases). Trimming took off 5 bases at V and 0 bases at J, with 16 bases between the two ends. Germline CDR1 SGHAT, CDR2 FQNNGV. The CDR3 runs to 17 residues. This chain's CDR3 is CASSTGVAVSTNEKLFF. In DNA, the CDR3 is TGTGCCAGCAGCACGGGGGTGGCCGTCTCAACTAATGAAAAACTGTTTTTT.

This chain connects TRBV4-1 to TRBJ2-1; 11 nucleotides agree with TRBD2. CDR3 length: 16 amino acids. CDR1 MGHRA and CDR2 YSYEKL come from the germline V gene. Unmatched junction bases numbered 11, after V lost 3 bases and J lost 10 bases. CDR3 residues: CASSQGTSGGDSEQFF. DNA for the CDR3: TGCGCCAGCAGCCAGGGGACTAGCGGAGGCGACAGCGAGCAGTTCTTC.

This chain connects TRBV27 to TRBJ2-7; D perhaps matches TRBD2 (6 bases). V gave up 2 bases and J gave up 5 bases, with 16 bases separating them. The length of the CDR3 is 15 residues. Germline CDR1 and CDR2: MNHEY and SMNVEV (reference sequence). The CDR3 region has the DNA TGTGCCAGCAGTTTAGGGGCGGGATATTGGGACGAGCAGTACTTC. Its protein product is CASSLGAGYWDEQYF.

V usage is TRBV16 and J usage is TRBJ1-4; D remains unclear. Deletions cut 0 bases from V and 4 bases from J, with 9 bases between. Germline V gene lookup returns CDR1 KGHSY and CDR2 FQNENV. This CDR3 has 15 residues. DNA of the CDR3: TGTGCCAGCAGCCAATCACTGGAGAGTAATGAAAAACTGTTTTTT. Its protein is CASSQSLESNEKLFF.

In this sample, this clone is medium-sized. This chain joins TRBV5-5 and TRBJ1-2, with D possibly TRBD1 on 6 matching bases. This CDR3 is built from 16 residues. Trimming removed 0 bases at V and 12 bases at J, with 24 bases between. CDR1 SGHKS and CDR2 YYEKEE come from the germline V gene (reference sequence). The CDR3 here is CASSLESGGLAISDTF. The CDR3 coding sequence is TGTGCCAGCAGCTTGGAATCGGGGGGCTTGGCGATAAGTGACACCTTC.

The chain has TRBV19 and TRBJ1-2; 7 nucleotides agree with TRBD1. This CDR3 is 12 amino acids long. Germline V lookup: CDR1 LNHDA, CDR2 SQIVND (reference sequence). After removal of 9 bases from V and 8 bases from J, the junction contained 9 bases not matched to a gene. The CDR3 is CASNTGETGYTF. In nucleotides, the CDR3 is TGTGCCAGCAATACAGGGGAAACGGGCTACACCTTC.

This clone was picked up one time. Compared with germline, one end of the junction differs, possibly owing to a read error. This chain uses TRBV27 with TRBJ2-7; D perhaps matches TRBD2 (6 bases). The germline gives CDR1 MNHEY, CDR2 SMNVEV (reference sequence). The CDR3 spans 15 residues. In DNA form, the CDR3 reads TGTGCCAGCAGTTTAAAGGGGTTAGCGGCCTACGAGCAGTGCTTC. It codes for CASSLKGLAAYEQCF.

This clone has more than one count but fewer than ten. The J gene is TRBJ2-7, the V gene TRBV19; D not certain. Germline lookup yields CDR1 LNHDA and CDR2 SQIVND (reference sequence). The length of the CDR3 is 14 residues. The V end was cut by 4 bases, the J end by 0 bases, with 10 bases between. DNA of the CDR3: TGTGCCAGTAGTAATGAGCCGAACTCCTACGAGCAGTACTTC. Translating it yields CASSNEPNSYEQYF.

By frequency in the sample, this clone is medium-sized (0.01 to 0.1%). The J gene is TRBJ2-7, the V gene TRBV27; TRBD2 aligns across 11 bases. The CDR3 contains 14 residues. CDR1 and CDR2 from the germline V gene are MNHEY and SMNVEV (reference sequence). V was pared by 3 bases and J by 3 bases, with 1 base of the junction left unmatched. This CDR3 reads CASSLGLADYEQYF. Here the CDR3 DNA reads TGTGCCAGCAGTTTGGGACTAGCGGACTACGAGCAGTACTTC.

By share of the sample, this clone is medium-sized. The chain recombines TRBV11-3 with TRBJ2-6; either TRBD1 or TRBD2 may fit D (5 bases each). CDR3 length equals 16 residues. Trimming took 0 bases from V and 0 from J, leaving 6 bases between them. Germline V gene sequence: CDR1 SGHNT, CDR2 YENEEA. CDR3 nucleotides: TGTGCCAGCAGCTTAGAGGGGACCTCTGGGGCCAACGTCCTGACTTTC. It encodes CASSLEGTSGANVLTF.

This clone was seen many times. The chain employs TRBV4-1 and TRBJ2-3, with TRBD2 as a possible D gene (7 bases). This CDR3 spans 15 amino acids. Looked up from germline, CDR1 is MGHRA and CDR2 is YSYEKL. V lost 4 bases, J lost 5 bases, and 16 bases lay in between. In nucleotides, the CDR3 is TGCGCCAGCAGCCGCTCTGAAGCGGGACAAGATACGCAGTATTTT. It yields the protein CASSRSEAGQDTQYF.

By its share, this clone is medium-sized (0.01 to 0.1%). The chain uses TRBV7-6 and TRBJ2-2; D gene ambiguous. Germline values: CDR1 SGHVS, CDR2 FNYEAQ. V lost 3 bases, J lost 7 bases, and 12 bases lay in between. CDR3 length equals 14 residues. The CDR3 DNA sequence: TGTGCCAGCAGCTTTAGTATCGGTGGCGGGGAGCTGTTTTTT. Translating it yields CASSFSIGGGELFF.

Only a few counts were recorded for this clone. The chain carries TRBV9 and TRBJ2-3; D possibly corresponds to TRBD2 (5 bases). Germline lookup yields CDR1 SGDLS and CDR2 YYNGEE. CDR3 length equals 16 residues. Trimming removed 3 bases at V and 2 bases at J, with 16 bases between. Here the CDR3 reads CASSGTVGVFTDTQYF. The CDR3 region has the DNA TGTGCCAGCAGCGGTACCGTCGGGGTATTCACAGATACGCAGTATTTT.

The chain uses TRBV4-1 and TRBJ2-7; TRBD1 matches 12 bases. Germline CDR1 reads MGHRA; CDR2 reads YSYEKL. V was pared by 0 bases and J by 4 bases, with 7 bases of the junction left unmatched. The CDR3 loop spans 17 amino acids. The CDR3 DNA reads TGCGCCAGCAGCCAAGATCTGGGGGACAGGGGGCAATACGAGCAGTACTTC. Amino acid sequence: CASSQDLGDRGQYEQYF.

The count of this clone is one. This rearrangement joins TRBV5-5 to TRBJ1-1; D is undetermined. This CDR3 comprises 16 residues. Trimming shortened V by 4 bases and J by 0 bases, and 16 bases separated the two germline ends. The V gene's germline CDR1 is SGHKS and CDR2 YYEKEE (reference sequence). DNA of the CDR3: TGTGCCAGCAGCCCTTTGGTGTCCGGGCTGAACACTGAAGCTTTCTTT. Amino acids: CASSPLVSGLNTEAFF.

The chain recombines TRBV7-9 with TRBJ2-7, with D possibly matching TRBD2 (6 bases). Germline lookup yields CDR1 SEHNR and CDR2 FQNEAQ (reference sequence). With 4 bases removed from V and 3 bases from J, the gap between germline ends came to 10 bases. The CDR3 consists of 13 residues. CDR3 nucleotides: TGTGCCAGCAGCTCGACTAGTAGCTACGAGCAGTACTTC. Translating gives CASSSTSSYEQYF.

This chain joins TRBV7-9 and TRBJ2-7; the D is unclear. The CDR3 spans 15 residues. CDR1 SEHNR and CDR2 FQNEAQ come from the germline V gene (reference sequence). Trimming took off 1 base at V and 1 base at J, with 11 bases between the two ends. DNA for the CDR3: TGTGCCAGCAGCTTAGTTGGGGTACTGTCCTACGAGCAGTACTTC. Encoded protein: CASSLVGVLSYEQYF. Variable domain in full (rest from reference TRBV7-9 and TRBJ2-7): DTGVSQNPRHKITKRGQNVTFRCDPISEHNRLYWYRQTLGQGPEFLTYFQNEAQLEKSRLLSDRFSAERPKGSFSTLEIQRTEQGDSAMYLCASSLVGVLSYEQYFGPGTRLTVT.